This T cell receptor beta chain was observed in a study of read filtering for tumor transcriptome and immune sequencing. As for the study in general: The cohort had 17 to 20 men and about 15 women aged roughly 40 to 90, mean roughly 66 years. Revised staging placed fewer than ten patients in R-ISS I, 15 to 20 in II, more than 5 in III. TCR-mapped reads were about 3.5 to 11 million with IR-seq versus about 85 to 1273 with RNA-seq.

The library was built from about 400 ng RNA with molecular barcoded adaptors for alpha/delta and beta/gamma chains. Via MiXCR, TCRdb re-called the reads, giving one row per CDR3 protein. This sample yields roughly 130,000 distinct CDR3 sequences, of which 10% to 15% are seen a single time; 11% belongs to the top ten. This clonotype appeared many times. The sequence was collected from a donor at least 40 years old with multiple myeloma. Sequencing was done on a sample of a population of CD138-negative cells sorted from bone marrow.

The CDR3 DNA follows: TGCGCCAGCAGCCAAGATCAGTTCGGAGCGGGAGAATTCGACAATGAGCAGTTCTTC. Amino acids: CASSQDQFGAGEFDNEQFF. The chain combines TRBV4-1 with TRBJ2-1; 8 bases map to TRBD2. The V and J ends lost 0 bases and 5 bases, in that order; junction bases with no gene match: 15. Germline lookup yields CDR1 MGHRA and CDR2 YSYEKL. The CDR3 runs 19 residues.